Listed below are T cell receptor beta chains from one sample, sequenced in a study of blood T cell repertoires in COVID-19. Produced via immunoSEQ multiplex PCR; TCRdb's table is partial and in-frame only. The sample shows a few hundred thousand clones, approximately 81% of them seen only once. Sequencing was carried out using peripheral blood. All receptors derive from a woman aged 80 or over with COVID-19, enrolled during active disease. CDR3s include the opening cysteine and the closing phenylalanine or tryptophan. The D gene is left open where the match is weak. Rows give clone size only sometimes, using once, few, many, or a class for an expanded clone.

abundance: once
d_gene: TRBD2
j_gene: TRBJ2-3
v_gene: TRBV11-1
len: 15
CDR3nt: TGTGCCAGCAGCTTCGGACTAGCGGCCACAGATACGCAGTATTTT
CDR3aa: CASSFGLAATDTQYF

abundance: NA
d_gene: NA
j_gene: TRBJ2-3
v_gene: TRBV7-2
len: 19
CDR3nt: TGTGCCAGCAGCTTAGTCGCCGCCACCTTCGGGGGTAGCACAGATACGCAGTATTTT
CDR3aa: CASSLVAATFGGSTDTQYF

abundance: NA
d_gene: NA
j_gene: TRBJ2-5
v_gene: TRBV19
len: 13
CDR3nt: TGTGCCAGTAGGGATAGGGGGACAGAGACCCAGTACTTC
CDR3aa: CASRDRGTETQYF

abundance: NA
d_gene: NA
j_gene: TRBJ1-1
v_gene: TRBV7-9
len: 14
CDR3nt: TGTGCCAGCAGGCTTTTGGAGGGTGGCCTCGAAGCTTTCTTT
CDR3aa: CASRLLEGGLEAFF

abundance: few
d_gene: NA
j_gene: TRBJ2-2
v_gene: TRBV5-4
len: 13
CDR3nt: TGTGCCAGCAGCCCAGCGAACACCGGGGAGCTGTTTTTT
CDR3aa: CASSPANTGELFF

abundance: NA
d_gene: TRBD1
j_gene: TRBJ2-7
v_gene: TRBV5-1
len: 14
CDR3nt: TGCGCCAGCAGCTTGGAGGACAGGGTGTACGAGCAGTACTTC
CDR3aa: CASSLEDRVYEQYF

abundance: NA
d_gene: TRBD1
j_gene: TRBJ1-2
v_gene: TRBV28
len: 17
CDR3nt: TGTGCCAGCAGTTTAGACAGGGCTACAAGTCCGAACTATGGCTACACCTTC
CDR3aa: CASSLDRATSPNYGYTF

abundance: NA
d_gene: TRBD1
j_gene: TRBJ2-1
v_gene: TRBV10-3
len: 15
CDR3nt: TGTGCCATCAGTGAATCACAGGGGGCGGGGAATGAGCAGTTCTTC
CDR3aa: CAISESQGAGNEQFF

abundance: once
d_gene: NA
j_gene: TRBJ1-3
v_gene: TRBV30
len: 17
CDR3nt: TGTGCCTGGAGTGTCCGGGTGGCCGGGTACTCTGGAAACACCATATATTTT
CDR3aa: CAWSVRVAGYSGNTIYF

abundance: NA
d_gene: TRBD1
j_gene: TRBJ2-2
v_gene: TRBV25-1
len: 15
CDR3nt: TGTGCCAGCAGCTTCCGACAGGGCTACACCGGGGAGCTGTTTTTT
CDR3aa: CASSFRQGYTGELFF

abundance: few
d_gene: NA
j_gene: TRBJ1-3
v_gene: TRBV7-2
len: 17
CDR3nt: TGTGCCAGCAGCTTAGTTGGGGCAGGCGTCGGGGGAAACACCATATATTTT
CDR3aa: CASSLVGAGVGGNTIYF

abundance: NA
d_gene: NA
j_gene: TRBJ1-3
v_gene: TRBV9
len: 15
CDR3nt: TGTGCCAGCAGCGCCTACCGGAGCTCTGGAAACACCATATATTTT
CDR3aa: CASSAYRSSGNTIYF

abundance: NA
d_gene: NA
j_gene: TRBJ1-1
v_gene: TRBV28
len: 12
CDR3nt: TGTGCCAGCAGCTTCCGCCGGACTGAAGCTTTCTTT
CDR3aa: CASSFRRTEAFF

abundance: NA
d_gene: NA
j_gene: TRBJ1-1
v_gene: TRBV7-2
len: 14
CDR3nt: TGTGCCAGCAGCCAGTACGGACAGAACACTGAAGCTTTCTTT
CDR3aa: CASSQYGQNTEAFF

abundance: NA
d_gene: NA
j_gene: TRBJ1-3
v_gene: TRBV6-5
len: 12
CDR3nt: TGTGCCAGCGGAGTTCTTGGAAACACCATATATTTT
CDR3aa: CASGVLGNTIYF